This T cell receptor beta chain was captured by sequencing in a study of T cells in Graves' hyperthyroidism and ophthalmopathy. Points from the study as a whole: Among thyroid clonotypes expanded above 0.001, most also appeared in blood. The model's output predicted ophthalmopathy at a median of 6.5 months prior to onset.

CDR1 and CDR2 from the germline V gene are SGHRS and YFSETQ. The CDR3 totals 15 residues. Trimming left V 6 bases short and J 2 bases short, with 18 bases between. Using RNA transcripts as the source, TCR beta CDR3 regions were amplified. With the HTBI primer set, the TCR CDR3 went through a first round of RT-PCR. TCRdb analysed the multiplex PCR reads with MiXCR anew, one entry per CDR3 protein. This sample carries around 690,000 distinct CDR3 sequences, less than 25% of them seen once, and the ten largest clones take under 35%. Lactation, pregnancy, other autoimmune disease or uncontrolled infection excluded patients. Fresh peripheral blood, 10 ml, was the source of the PBMCs. This clonotype was picked up many times. Its matching antigen is unknown.

J is TRBJ2-7 and V is TRBV5-1, with D possibly being TRBD1 (6 bases). The TCR sequence derives from a man younger than 45 with Graves' ophthalmopathy. The material sequenced was blood. CDR3 in amino acids: CASTVTPGHTYEQYF. CDR3 bases: TGCGCCAGCACCGTAACTCCGGGACACACCTACGAGCAGTACTTC.